The rows below give T cell receptor beta chains drawn from one sample of a study of tumor-infiltrating lymphocytes in primary liver carcinoma. TCRdb reprocessed the multiplex PCR reads with MiXCR, giving one entry per CDR3 protein. Seen here are under 200,000 distinct CDR3 sequences, roughly two thirds observed once, and the top ten hold roughly 6.4%. Sequences were obtained from peripheral blood. The receptors come from a woman between 55 and 75 years old with primary liver carcinoma and hepatitis B virus infection. Both conserved end residues are part of each CDR3. Fields, in order: clone size, V gene, J gene, D gene, CDR3 DNA, CDR3 protein. A D gene is named only where the DNA matches it firmly. Not all rows give a size; the values are once, few, many and, for expanded clones, a class.

>NA|TRBV12-3/TRBV12-4|TRBJ1-2|NA
TGTGCCAGCAGTTTTAGTCATGCGGGGGCGCTGAACTATGGTTACACCTTC
CASSFSHAGALNYGYTF
>NA|TRBV11-3|TRBJ2-2|TRBD2
TGTGCCAGCAGCGAAACAGCGGGAGGTTCCGGGGAGCCGTTTTTT
CASSETAGGSGEPFF
>many|TRBV11-2|TRBJ2-5|TRBD2
TGTGCCAGCAGCTTAGACCCCGGGACTAGCGGGAGGGTCTTC
CASSLDPGTSGRVF
>few|TRBV10-3|TRBJ2-1|TRBD1
TGTGCCATCAGTGATCGGACAGGGTTGAATGAGCAGTTCTTC
CAISDRTGLNEQFF
>medium-sized|TRBV6-6|TRBJ1-5|TRBD1
TGTGCCAGCAGTTTCAGACAGGGCAGCAATCAGCCCCAGCATTTT
CASSFRQGSNQPQHF
>NA|TRBV7-9|TRBJ1-2|TRBD1
TGTGCCAGCAGCTTCGCCAGGGGGCTCTATGGCTACACCTTC
CASSFARGLYGYTF
>NA|TRBV24-1|TRBJ2-5|TRBD2
TGTGCCACCAGTGATCCCGGGGGGATGGAGACCCAGTACTTC
CATSDPGGMETQYF
>once|TRBV6-6|TRBJ2-7|NA
TGTGCCAGCAGTCAAAGGGGACACACCCACGAGCAGTACTTC
CASSQRGHTHEQYF
>NA|TRBV29-1|TRBJ1-1|NA
TGCAGCGTTGACGGGGGTCTCAGGGAGGCTTTCTTT
CSVDGGLREAFF
>NA|TRBV11-3|TRBJ1-1|TRBD1
TGTGCCTGCAGCCCCCGGACAGGTGGGGTGAGTGAAGCTTTCTTT
CACSPRTGGVSEAFF
>few|TRBV28|TRBJ1-5|NA
TGTGCCAGCACCGTTTTAACCGGGACGGCTACGAATCAGCCCCAGCATTTT
CASTVLTGTATNQPQHF
>many|TRBV11-3|TRBJ2-7|NA
TGTGCCAGCAGTCTGCGCCCTTCGTGGGAGCAGTACTTC
CASSLRPSWEQYF
>once|TRBV29-1|TRBJ2-5|NA
TGCAGCGTTGGGGGACTGGAGGCCCAGTATTTC
CSVGGLEAQYF
>few|TRBV6-1|TRBJ1-5|NA
TGTGCCAGCAGTGACAGCGATGGGCTGGGTAGCAATCAGCCCCAGCATTTT
CASSDSDGLGSNQPQHF
>once|TRBV11-2|TRBJ2-7|NA
TGTGCCAGCAGCTTAAGCAGGGTGACCCACGAGCAATACTTC
CASSLSRVTHEQYF
>NA|TRBV11-2|TRBJ2-1|NA
TGTGCCTGCAGCTTGGGGGTACGTGAGCAGTTCTTC
CACSLGVREQFF
>many|TRBV6-1|TRBJ1-5|NA
TGTGCCAGCAGTGAAGGGGGAGGTTATCAGCCCCAGCATTTT
CASSEGGGYQPQHF
>once|TRBV11-1|TRBJ2-1|NA
TGTGACGGCAGCGACCGCGGGGCTTCGGGGAATGAGCAGTTCTTC
CDGSDRGASGNEQFF
>NA|TRBV11-3|TRBJ2-1|NA
TGTGCCAGCAATTCGACTAGCTCCTACAATGAGCAGTTCTTC
CASNSTSSYNEQFF
>NA|TRBV11-2|TRBJ2-7|NA
TGTGCCAGCGGCTCGGGACCACCGGCCTACGAACAGTATTTC
CASGSGPPAYEQYF
>many|TRBV12-3/TRBV12-4|TRBJ2-5|NA
TGTGCCAGCAGGCAACGGGCCTGGGGGACCCAGTACTTC
CASRQRAWGTQYF
>many|TRBV12-3/TRBV12-4|TRBJ2-5|TRBD1
TGTGCCAGCAGTGCCACAGGGGGCGCGGAGACCCAGTACTTC
CASSATGGAETQYF
>NA|TRBV30|TRBJ1-1|NA
TGTGCCTGGAGCGGCAAGGCTGAAGCTTTCTTT
CAWSGKAEAFF
>many|TRBV28|TRBJ2-3|NA
TGTGCCAGCAGCCCTAGCGGCACAGATACGCAGTATTTT
CASSPSGTDTQYF
>many|TRBV7-8|TRBJ2-1|NA
TGTGCCAGCAGCTTAGCGAAGGGGGAGCAGTTCTTC
CASSLAKGEQFF
>NA|TRBV7-9|TRBJ2-7|NA
TGTGCCAGCAGCTTAGCGGGGAGTTCTACCTACAAGAAGTACTTC
CASSLAGSSTYKKYF
>NA|TRBV7-8|TRBJ2-2|TRBD2
TGTGCCAGCAGGGAAGGACTAGCGGGAGAGGCCGCGGAGCTGTTTTTT
CASREGLAGEAAELFF
>many|TRBV6-5|TRBJ2-1|TRBD2
TGTGCCAGCAGTTACGGCAGCGGGAGGTACAATGAGCAGTTCTTC
CASSYGSGRYNEQFF
>many|TRBV6-5|TRBJ2-7|NA
TGTGCCAGCAGTGAGTGGGGGGGCCTACACTACGAGCAGTACTTC
CASSEWGGLHYEQYF
>NA|TRBV2|TRBJ2-2|TRBD2
TGTGCCAGCAGCGGAACTAGCGGGAGGATTAACACCGGGGAGCTGTTTTTT
CASSGTSGRINTGELFF
>NA|TRBV11-2|TRBJ2-2|NA
TGTGTCAGCAGCTCCGGACTACTTCAGGACACCGGGGAGCTGTTTTTT
CVSSSGLLQDTGELFF
>NA|TRBV6-2/TRBV6-3|TRBJ2-3|NA
TGTCCCGGCAGTTCTTCAAGCGACACAGATACGCAGTATTTT
CPGSSSSDTDTQYF
>many|TRBV29-1|TRBJ2-7|NA
TGCAGCGGGACCGGGGCCTACGAGCAGTACTTC
CSGTGAYEQYF
>NA|TRBV11-2|TRBJ2-3|NA
TGTGCCAGCAGGACGGACCCAGCTATGCGCTTCGCGGGTACAGATACGCGGTATTTT
CASRTDPAMRFAGTDTRYF
>once|TRBV5-1|TRBJ2-7|NA
TGCGCCAGCAGCTTGTTATCACGAGGCTACGAGCAGTACTTT
CASSLLSRGYEQYF
>NA|TRBV5-1|TRBJ2-7|NA
TGCGCCAGCAGCCCAGGACAGAGTATGTACGAGCAGTACTTC
CASSPGQSMYEQYF
>NA|TRBV6-2/TRBV6-3|TRBJ2-3|NA
TGTGTCAGCAGTACAAGGGGCTCCACAGATGCGCAGTATTTT
CVSSTRGSTDAQYF
>NA|TRBV11-2|TRBJ2-7|NA
TGTGCCAGCAGCTTAGATTGGGTCAGTCTAGTGGGTCCCCACGAGCAGTACTTT
CASSLDWVSLVGPHEQYF
>once|TRBV28|TRBJ1-5|NA
TGTGCAGCAAAAAGCCCCGATCAGCCCCAGCATTTT
CAAKSPDQPQHF
>NA|TRBV6-5|TRBJ2-3|NA
TGTGCCAGCAGGACTATCGGGAGTCGTGATGCACAGTATTTT
CASRTIGSRDAQYF
>NA|TRBV4-1|TRBJ2-3|TRBD2
TGCGCCAGCGGCCAAGGGGAGGGAGGCCACACAGATACGCGGTATTTT
CASGQGEGGHTDTRYF
>NA|TRBV4-2|TRBJ2-4|TRBD2
TGTGCCAGCGGCCAAGAGTCCCCTAGCGGGAGGGTAGAGCCAGGAATCATTCAGTACTTC
CASGQESPSGRVEPGIIQYF